This T cell receptor (beta chain) was sequenced in a study of Ad26.COV2.S vaccination and SARS-CoV-2 variants. Study information: Intramuscular Ad26.COV2.S at 5x10^10 or 1x10^11 viral particles.

TCRdb's copy holds only in-frame clones and misses some; the assay was immunoSEQ multiplex PCR. This table has 400,000 to 450,000 clones, 92% appearing once. Documented treatment: roughly 20 received Ad26.COV2.S at low or high dose, single or two shots; five or six received placebo; per-sample allocation not given. Specimens were obtained on day 63 following the first vaccine or placebo injection. An Ad26 vector was used to express Wuhan-strain SARS-CoV-2 spike as the vaccine. The material was peripheral blood, obtained in a trial of Ad26.COV2.S vaccine versus placebo. This clonotype was obtained from a person aged 18-65 years who received the Ad26.COV2.S COVID-19 vaccine or a placebo.

Here the CDR3 DNA reads TGTGCCAGCAGTTACGGGGGCCGGAGCTCCTACGAGCAGTACTTC. Translated, it gives CASSYGGRSSYEQYF. The J gene is TRBJ2-7, the V gene TRBV6-5; D perhaps matches TRBD1 (6 bases). The ends were cut back, 2 bases at V and 0 bases at J, with 11 bases in the middle. Germline V lookup: CDR1 MNHEY, CDR2 SVGAGI. There are 15 residues in the CDR3.